Following are 30 T cell receptor beta chains from one sample sequenced in a study of cytomegalovirus exposure and HLA in healthy donors. PCR was performed using 60 Vbeta and 13 Jbeta primers. Libraries were prepared by immunoSEQ multiplex PCR; TCRdb keeps only in-frame clonotypes and omits some of them. Counted here are approximately 150,000 clones, around four fifths occurring once; the ten biggest clones make up about 4.9%. Sequencing was performed on PBMCs. Source of these receptors: a girl under 18 in good health and CMV-seropositive.

The gene calls are TRBV9 and TRBJ2-5; D uncertain. There are 14 residues in the CDR3. CDR1 SGDLS and CDR2 YYNGEE come from the germline V gene. V was trimmed by 2 bases and J by 5 bases, leaving 13 bases between them. The CDR3 bases are TGTGCCAGCAGCGTTGGTGGGCTCAGGGAGACCCAGTACTTC. This encodes CASSVGGLRETQYF.

The CDR3 spells CASSHRAGAVETQYF. The DNA for the CDR3 is TGTGCCAGCAGCCACCGAGCGGGGGCGGTAGAGACCCAGTACTTC. The rearrangement links TRBV11-1 to TRBJ2-5; 8 bases are shared with TRBD2. J lost 4 bases, V lost 5 bases, and 9 bases had no gene match. Looked up from germline, CDR1 is SGHAT and CDR2 is FQDESV (reference sequence). This CDR3 has 15 residues.

Worth noting for this clone: Other DNA variants within this sample encode the same CDR3. The V and J genes are TRBV10-1 and TRBJ2-1; no clear D. The V end was cut by 5 bases, the J end by 8 bases, with 13 bases between. The CDR3 runs 13 residues. Germline CDR1 and CDR2: WNHNN and SYGVQD (reference sequence). CDR3 loop: CASSSRGGDEQFF. CDR3 nucleotide sequence: TGCGCCAGCAGTTCAAGAGGCGGTGATGAGCAGTTCTTC.

This sequence joins TRBV11-2 and TRBJ1-1; 9 nucleotides line up with TRBD1. The CDR3 sequence is 16 residues long. The germline gives CDR1 SGHAT, CDR2 FQNNGV. V lost 4 bases to trimming and J lost 3 bases; unmatched junction nucleotides: 9. Here the CDR3 reads CASSSHRGRLDTEAFF. CDR3 DNA: TGTGCCAGCAGCTCTCACAGGGGGCGCTTGGACACTGAAGCTTTCTTT. The complete variable domain, with remaining parts taken from reference TRBV11-2 and TRBJ1-1, reads EAGVAQSPRYKIIEKRQSVAFWCNPISGHATLYWYQQILGQGPKLLIQFQNNGVVDDSQLPKDRFSAERLKGVDSTLKIQPAKLEDSAVYLCASSSHRGRLDTEAFFGQGTRLTVV.

V is TRBV25-1 and J is TRBJ2-5; D is perhaps TRBD1 (5 bases). Germline values: CDR1 MGHDK, CDR2 SYGVNS. The CDR3 contains 17 residues. Trimming shortened V by 2 bases and J by 3 bases, and 19 bases separated the two germline ends. This chain's CDR3 is CASSEGAVLAGEETQYF. CDR3 DNA sequence: TGTGCCAGCAGTGAAGGGGCAGTCTTGGCCGGTGAAGAGACCCAGTACTTC. Filled out from reference TRBV25-1 and TRBJ2-5, the complete variable domain reads EADIYQTPRYLVIGTGKKITLECSQTMGHDKMYWYQQDPGMELHLIHYSYGVNSTEKGDLSSESTVSRIRTEHFPLTLESARPSHTSQYLCASSEGAVLAGEETQYFGPGTRLLVL.

V gene TRBV29-1 combines with J gene TRBJ1-2; TRBD1 agrees at 12 bases. CDR3 length: 17 amino acids. Germline V gene sequence: CDR1 SQVTM, CDR2 ANQGSEA. Germline trimming cut 0 bases from V and 6 bases from J; bases unmatched to any gene: 11. CDR3 residues: CSVEDRGQGAFFDGYTF. The CDR3 region has the DNA TGCAGCGTTGAAGATCGGGGACAGGGGGCTTTTTTTGATGGCTACACCTTC.

This clone was found a few times. This chain uses TRBV25-1 with TRBJ2-1; D gene ambiguous. Germline CDR1 is MGHDK and CDR2 is SYGVNS. Trimming stripped 8 bases from V and 4 bases from J, with 21 bases between. The CDR3 extends over 16 amino acids. CDR3 loop: CASFTPSSRKYNEQFF. As DNA, the CDR3 is TGTGCCAGCTTCACGCCATCCTCCAGAAAATACAATGAGCAGTTCTTC.

The chain uses TRBV29-1 and TRBJ1-2; 9 nucleotides agree with TRBD1. The CDR3 runs to 14 residues. Germline V gene data show CDR1 as SQVTM and CDR2 as ANQGSEA. The ends lost 4 bases at V and 5 bases at J; junction bases unmatched: 8. In DNA form, the CDR3 reads TGCAGCGTTGGAGGGACAGGGTGGAAGTATGGCTACACCTTC. Translation gives CSVGGTGWKYGYTF.

V usage is TRBV7-9 and J usage is TRBJ2-1; a weak D match, TRBD1 (7 bases). V was clipped by 6 bases and J by 7 bases, with 10 bases between them. The CDR3 runs 12 residues. The V gene's germline CDR1 is SEHNR and CDR2 FQNEAQ (reference sequence). CDR3 DNA sequence: TGTGCCAGCAGGGAGGGGGCAAATGAGCAGTTCTTC. Its translation: CASREGANEQFF.

J is TRBJ1-1 and V is TRBV5-6; 7 nucleotides line up with TRBD1. This CDR3 is built from 14 residues. CDR1 SGHDT and CDR2 YYEEEE come from the germline V gene. V lost 5 bases to trimming and J lost 1 base; unmatched junction nucleotides: 5. The CDR3 loop reads CASRVQGSNTEAFF. In nucleotides, the CDR3 is TGTGCCAGCAGGGTACAGGGGTCGAACACTGAAGCTTTCTTT.

This clone has just one count. The chain has TRBV29-1 and TRBJ1-2, with TRBD1 identical over 7 bases. V was pared by 3 bases and J by 5 bases, with 12 bases of the junction left unmatched. The CDR3 totals 15 residues. Germline values: CDR1 SQVTM, CDR2 ANQGSEA. The CDR3 DNA reads TGCAGCGTTGACGGACAGGAAATCGGGGGTTATGGCTACACCTTC. It yields the protein CSVDGQEIGGYGYTF.

This chain uses TRBV6-1 with TRBJ1-2; 8 bases are shared with TRBD1. V shed 4 bases, J shed 3 bases, and the junction held 1 base outside the gene matches. Germline V gene sequence: CDR1 MNHNS, CDR2 SASEGT. The CDR3 runs 13 residues. The CDR3 nucleotides read TGTGCCAGCAGTGCGACAGGGGACTATGGCTACACCTTC. This gives the protein CASSATGDYGYTF.

The J gene is TRBJ1-5, the V gene TRBV28; D is unresolved. The germline V gene encodes CDR1 MDHEN and CDR2 SYDVKM. The V and J ends lost 3 bases and 2 bases respectively, with 5 bases between them. The CDR3 is 13 amino acids. CDR3 in amino acids: CASSFEGNQPQHF. The DNA of the CDR3 is TGTGCCAGCAGTTTCGAGGGCAATCAGCCCCAGCATTTT.

The rearrangement joins TRBV5-1 to TRBJ2-7, with D perhaps TRBD2 (6 bases). The V gene lost 5 bases and the J gene lost 1 base, with 10 bases spanning the gap. The CDR3 totals 13 residues. Germline-derived CDR1 and CDR2 are SGHRS and YFSETQ. Here the CDR3 reads CASSLAESYEQYF. DNA of the CDR3: TGCGCCAGCAGTTTAGCGGAGTCCTACGAGCAGTACTTC.

The chain couples TRBV19 to TRBJ1-1; 9 positions agree with TRBD1. Germline CDR1 LNHDA, CDR2 SQIVND (reference sequence). The CDR3 length is 16 residues. The ends lost 5 bases at V and 1 base at J; junction bases unmatched: 8. CDR3 bases: TGTGCCAGTAGTGTGCTGACAGGGGGAAGGAACACTGAAGCTTTCTTT. Translating it yields CASSVLTGGRNTEAFF.

This CDR3 reads CAISEGTGVNTGELFF. CDR3 sequence (DNA): TGTGCCATCAGCGAGGGGACAGGGGTAAACACCGGGGAGCTGTTTTTT. The chain combines TRBV10-3 with TRBJ2-2, with 10 bases aligning to TRBD1. Germline values: CDR1 ENHRY, CDR2 SYGVKD. After removal of 6 bases from V and 2 bases from J, the junction contained 6 bases not matched to a gene. CDR3 size: 16 residues.

This clone was counted only a few times. This chain joins TRBV9 and TRBJ2-7; TRBD2 matches at 8 bases. J gave up 2 bases and V 4 bases, and 5 bases lay outside the gene matches. Germline loops: CDR1 SGDLS, CDR2 YYNGEE. The CDR3 loop spans 14 amino acids. The CDR3 DNA reads TGTGCCAGCAGCCCCGGAGCGGGGGCCTACGAGCAGTACTTC. This translates into CASSPGAGAYEQYF.

The gene calls are TRBV6-5 and TRBJ2-3; TRBD1 aligns across 9 bases. The CDR3 sequence is 15 residues long. Germline V lookup: CDR1 MNHEY, CDR2 SVGAGI. Unmatched junction bases numbered 4, after V lost 0 bases and J lost 6 bases. The CDR3 spells CASSYSNRGRDTQYF. DNA of the CDR3: TGTGCCAGCAGTTACTCGAACAGGGGGCGGGATACGCAGTATTTT.

This rearrangement joins TRBV30 to TRBJ2-1, with 13 nucleotides matching TRBD2. CDR3 length: 16 amino acids. J was trimmed by 5 bases and V by 2 bases; bases with no gene match: 6. Germline V lookup: CDR1 GTSNPN, CDR2 SVGIG (reference sequence). The CDR3 protein is CAWSPTSGGAHNEQFF. As DNA, the CDR3 is TGTGCCTGGAGTCCTACTAGCGGGGGGGCCCACAATGAGCAGTTCTTC.

This clone was counted between two and nine times. J is TRBJ2-3 and V is TRBV5-1; possible D gene TRBD2, 6 bases. Germline lookup yields CDR1 SGHRS and CDR2 YFSETQ. V was clipped by 0 bases and J by 1 base, with 9 bases between them. The CDR3 consists of 15 residues. The CDR3 loop is CASSLEGGGTDTQYF. DNA of the CDR3: TGCGCCAGCAGCTTGGAGGGAGGCGGCACAGATACGCAGTATTTT.

This chain links TRBV9 with TRBJ1-4; 10 bases agree with TRBD1. The CDR3 contains 14 residues. Germline V gene lookup returns CDR1 SGDLS and CDR2 YYNGEE. The junction had 4 bases not matched to a gene; V was cut back by 7 bases and J by 4 bases. The CDR3 sequence is CASGGQGNNEKLFF. For the CDR3, the DNA is TGTGCCAGCGGGGGACAGGGGAATAATGAAAAACTGTTTTTT.

This chain connects TRBV9 to TRBJ2-6, with D tentatively TRBD1 (6 bases). The CDR3 consists of 18 residues. From germline, CDR1 is SGDLS and CDR2 YYNGEE. The V end lost 1 base, the J end lost 2 bases, and 16 bases lay between the germline ends. The chain's CDR3 is CASSVLPGQLTGANVLTF. CDR3 in DNA: TGTGCCAGCAGCGTATTGCCGGGACAATTAACTGGGGCCAACGTCCTGACTTTC.

The chain recombines TRBV6-5 with TRBJ2-7; 8 bases align to TRBD1. This CDR3 spans 16 amino acids. Germline V gene sequence: CDR1 MNHEY, CDR2 SVGAGI. Trimming cost V 0 bases and J 0 bases; bases outside gene matches: 4. CDR3: CASSYSRGQGSYEQYF. The CDR3 nucleotides read TGTGCCAGCAGTTACTCGAGAGGACAGGGCTCCTACGAGCAGTACTTC.

The chain links TRBV29-1 to TRBJ1-2, with 9 bases that match TRBD1. V shed 6 bases, J shed 6 bases, and the junction held 11 bases outside the gene matches. Germline V CDR1 and CDR2: SQVTM, ANQGSEA. The CDR3 runs to 14 residues. DNA of the CDR3: TGCAGCGTCGAAAACCGGGACAGGGTCGATGGCTACACCTTC. It specifies CSVENRDRVDGYTF.

This chain joins TRBV27 and TRBJ2-5, with D possibly matching TRBD1 (7 bases). The germline CDR1 and CDR2 sequences are MNHEY and SMNVEV (reference sequence). Trimming shortened V by 7 bases and J by 4 bases, and 13 bases separated the two germline ends. CDR3 length equals 13 residues. CDR3 bases: TGTGCCAGCAATTCAGGGGGAGGAGAGACCCAGTACTTC. Amino acid sequence: CASNSGGGETQYF.

The chain carries TRBV2 and TRBJ1-2; a possible D gene is TRBD1 (6 bases). Trimming pared 4 bases from V and 4 bases from J, leaving 13 bases between. This CDR3 contains 14 residues. Germline V gene lookup returns CDR1 SNHLY and CDR2 FYNNEI. The chain's CDR3 is CASSVRGTGYGYTF. The CDR3 nucleotides read TGTGCCAGCAGTGTTAGGGGGACGGGCTATGGCTACACCTTC.

The V call is TRBV11-3, the J call TRBJ2-7, with TRBD1 matching over 9 bases. The CDR3 consists of 14 residues. The V gene end was trimmed by 5 bases and the J gene end by 1 base; junction bases not matched to a gene: 3. Per the germline V gene, CDR1 is SGHNT and CDR2 is YENEEA. CDR3 sequence reads: CASSAGTGSYEQYF. In DNA, the CDR3 is TGTGCCAGCAGCGCCGGGACAGGGTCCTACGAGCAGTACTTC. Together with reference TRBV11-3 and TRBJ2-7, the CDR3 gives the full variable domain: EAGVVQSPRYKIIEKKQPVAFWCNPISGHNTLYWYLQNLGQGPELLIRYENEEAVDDSQLPKDRFSAERLKGVDSTLKIQPAELGDSAVYLCASSAGTGSYEQYFGPGTRLTVT.

The chain joins TRBV11-3 to TRBJ1-1, with 7 nucleotides matching TRBD1. The CDR3 contains 15 residues. Per germline, CDR1 SGHNT and CDR2 YENEEA. Germline trimming cut 5 bases from V and 2 bases from J; bases unmatched to any gene: 8. The CDR3 region is CASSGIDRENTEAFF. CDR3 DNA sequence: TGTGCCAGCAGCGGAATCGACAGGGAAAACACTGAAGCTTTCTTT.

The chain recombines TRBV5-1 with TRBJ2-7; 8 nucleotides align to TRBD1. Trimming took 1 base from V and 0 from J; bases not matched to a gene: 6. The CDR3 runs to 16 residues. CDR1 SGHRS and CDR2 YFSETQ come from the germline V gene. CDR3 DNA: TGCGCCAGCAGCTTGTGGCAGACAGGGGTCTCCTACGAGCAGTACTTC. As protein: CASSLWQTGVSYEQYF.

This clone was seen only a few times. Different DNA sequences within this sample yield the same CDR3. The rearrangement uses TRBV6-1 and TRBJ2-3, with TRBD2 matching 11 bases. Germline V lookup: CDR1 MNHNS, CDR2 SASEGT. The CDR3 length is 16 residues. The J segment lost 4 bases and the V segment lost 1 base, leaving 4 bases of the junction unmatched. In nucleotides, the CDR3 is TGTGCCAGCAGTGAAGTTGATAGCGGGGGGGCAGATACGCAGTATTTT. Protein product: CASSEVDSGGADTQYF.